One sample yielded the 10 T cell receptor beta chains listed below, sequenced in a study of blood T cell repertoires in COVID-19. Produced via immunoSEQ multiplex PCR; TCRdb's table is partial and in-frame only. The data hold 210,000 or so clones, with almost 85% observed a single time. Sequencing input: peripheral blood. Receptors were obtained from a woman aged 45-59 years with active or convalescent COVID-19.

The rearrangement links TRBV7-2 to TRBJ1-3; TRBD1 aligns across 8 bases. The germline gives CDR1 SGHTA, CDR2 FQGNSA. CDR3 length: 14 amino acids. V lost 7 bases, J lost 2 bases, and 4 bases stayed unmatched. The CDR3, as DNA: TGTGCCAGCACCCTGGACAGGGCTGGAAACACCATATATTTT. Translating it yields CASTLDRAGNTIYF.

This clone occurred once. The chain has TRBV27 and TRBJ1-6; D not resolved. In germline, CDR1 is MNHEY, CDR2 SMNVEV (reference sequence). The CDR3 is 16 residues long. The V and J ends lost 1 base and 10 bases respectively, with 17 bases between them. The CDR3 is CASSLFRIPALSPLHF. Here the CDR3 DNA reads TGTGCCAGCAGTTTATTCAGGATTCCTGCGTTATCACCCCTCCACTTT.

The rearrangement joins TRBV11-2 to TRBJ2-7, with a possible D match to TRBD2 (5 bases). CDR1 and CDR2 from the germline V gene are SGHAT and FQNNGV. V was pared by 3 bases and J by 0 bases, with 9 bases between. The CDR3 is made up of 14 amino acids. CDR3 loop: CASSLGGSSYEQYV. Written as DNA, the CDR3 is TGTGCCAGCAGCTTGGGTGGGAGCTCCTACGAGCAGTACGTC.

The chain combines TRBV6-1 with TRBJ1-2; the D gene is possibly TRBD1 (5 bases). The V gene's germline CDR1 is MNHNS and CDR2 SASEGT. The CDR3 length is 13 residues. The V and J ends lost 5 bases and 6 bases respectively, with 13 bases between them. The CDR3 DNA reads TGTGCCAGCAGTTGGGGACTGGTGAATGGCTACACCTTC. Translation gives CASSWGLVNGYTF.

The chain is built from TRBV28 and TRBJ2-3, with 10 bases fitting TRBD2. The CDR3 loop spans 15 amino acids. Trimming removed 4 bases from V and 4 bases from J; junction bases left unmatched: 5. CDR1 and CDR2 from the germline V gene are MDHEN and SYDVKM. This CDR3 is CASSSPSGSSDTQYF. Written as DNA, the CDR3 is TGTGCCAGCAGTTCCCCTAGCGGGAGCTCAGATACGCAGTATTTT.

The genes are TRBV18 and TRBJ2-4; D perhaps matches TRBD2 (5 bases). This CDR3 has 17 residues. CDR1 is KGHSH and CDR2 is LQKENI in the germline V gene. With 3 bases removed from V and 0 bases from J, the gap between germline ends came to 15 bases. The CDR3, as DNA: TGTGCCAGCTCACCGCTGCCGAGGGTACTAGCCAAAAACATTCAGTACTTC. Protein: CASSPLPRVLAKNIQYF. Using reference TRBV18 and TRBJ2-4 for the parts outside the CDR3, the full variable domain is NAGVMQNPRHLVRRRGQEARLRCSPMKGHSHVYWYRQLPEEGLKFMVYLQKENIIDESGMPKERFSAEFPKEGPSILRIQQVVRGDSAAYFCASSPLPRVLAKNIQYFGAGTRLSVL.

The genes are TRBV19 and TRBJ1-2, with D perhaps TRBD1 (5 bases). Deletions cut 3 bases from V and 4 bases from J, with 12 bases between. In germline, CDR1 is LNHDA, CDR2 SQIVND (reference sequence). CDR3 length: 14 residues. CDR3 DNA sequence: TGTGCCAGTAGTATGTCAGGGTTAAGCTATGGCTACACCTTC. This sequence encodes CASSMSGLSYGYTF.

The chain carries TRBV28 and TRBJ1-1; no definite D call. Germline CDR1 MDHEN, CDR2 SYDVKM. Trimming stripped 4 bases from V and 1 base from J, with 4 bases between. There are 12 residues in the CDR3. The CDR3: CASSSGNTEAFF. CDR3 sequence (DNA): TGTGCCAGCAGTTCGGGGAACACTGAAGCTTTCTTT.

This chain connects TRBV7-6 to TRBJ2-5, with D uncertain. Trimming cost V 3 bases and J 2 bases, with 7 bases left between them. CDR1 and CDR2 (germline): SGHVS, FNYEAQ. The CDR3 extends over 13 amino acids. CDR3 DNA: TGTGCCAGCAGCTTCTCGGGTCAAGAGACCCAGTACTTC. Protein sequence: CASSFSGQETQYF.

The genes are TRBV29-1 and TRBJ1-4; 9 nucleotides match TRBD1. V was pared by 5 bases and J by 7 bases, with 8 bases of the junction left unmatched. There are 14 residues in the CDR3. Germline values: CDR1 SQVTM, CDR2 ANQGSEA. CDR3 DNA sequence: TGCAGCGTTATACAGGGGGCTGGAGGTGAAAAACTGTTTTTT. Residues: CSVIQGAGGEKLFF.